Shown below are 24 T cell receptor beta chains from a single sample sequenced in a study of low-dose radiotherapy and immunotherapy resistance in tumors. Indicated time point: before trial treatment. Both a constant-region primer and a V-primer adapter served to amplify TCRs across 20 to 25 PCR cycles. TCRdb used MiXCR to reprocess the reads, holding one entry per CDR3 protein. The sample shows some 45,000 distinct CDR3 sequences, approximately 10% of them seen only once. The sample was PBMCs, taken before treatment. The receptor source for this set is a female donor with ovarian cancer.

This clonotype was observed many times. V and J are TRBV10-3 and TRBJ2-5; D uncertain. With 4 bases removed from V and 1 base from J, the gap between germline ends came to 7 bases. This CDR3 contains 13 residues. Looked up from germline, CDR1 is ENHRY and CDR2 is SYGVKD. CDR3: CAISGTAQETQYF. Written as DNA, the CDR3 is TGTGCCATCAGTGGGACGGCCCAAGAGACCCAGTACTTC.

This clonotype was counted between two and nine times. Just one base apart from a much larger clone, this may be a read error. The chain recombines TRBV6-5 with TRBJ2-3; TRBD1 or TRBD2 may be the D gene (5 bases each). The CDR3 totals 13 residues. The germline V gene has CDR1 MNHEY and CDR2 SVGAGI. V was shortened by 6 bases and J by 0 bases, with 7 bases between the two germline ends. CDR3 region: CASRGDSTDTQYF. The CDR3 DNA reads TGTGCCAGCAGAGGGGACAGCACAGATACGCAGTATTTT.

This clonotype was recorded at least ten times. The V gene is TRBV14, the J gene TRBJ2-5; perhaps TRBD2 as D (6 bases). The V end lost 3 bases, the J end lost 2 bases, and 13 bases lay between the germline ends. In germline, CDR1 is SGHDN, CDR2 FVKESK. This CDR3 comprises 15 residues. The CDR3 is CASSQEPGLQETQYF. DNA for the CDR3: TGTGCCAGCAGCCAGGAACCGGGACTTCAAGAGACCCAGTACTTC.

Ten or more counts support this clonotype. The CDR3 protein is CASSQRPGTGGDGYTF. The CDR3 nucleotides are TGCGCCAGCAGCCAACGGCCGGGAACAGGGGGCGATGGCTACACCTTC. The chain links TRBV5-1 to TRBJ1-2; 9 nucleotides agree with TRBD1. This CDR3 has 16 residues. CDR1 is SGHRS, CDR2 YFSETQ, per germline. J gave up 6 bases and V 4 bases, and 13 bases lay outside the gene matches.

V gene TRBV2 combines with J gene TRBJ1-4, with D tentatively TRBD1 (5 bases). Trimming took off 5 bases at V and 0 bases at J, with 16 bases between the two ends. CDR3 size: 17 residues. In germline, CDR1 is SNHLY, CDR2 FYNNEI. The CDR3 sequence: CASSPRGLVATNEKLFF. DNA for the CDR3: TGTGCCAGCAGTCCCCGGGGGTTAGTTGCAACTAATGAAAAACTGTTTTTT. The full variable domain, completed using reference TRBV2 and TRBJ1-4, is EPEVTQTPSHQVTQMGQEVILRCVPISNHLYFYWYRQILGQKVEFLVSFYNNEISEKSEIFDDQFSVERPDGSNFTLKIRSTKLEDSAMYFCASSPRGLVATNEKLFFGSGTQLSVL.

This clonotype was detected many times. The chain carries TRBV27 and TRBJ2-2; D is unresolved. The V gene's germline CDR1 is MNHEY and CDR2 SMNVEV (reference sequence). V lost 2 bases, J lost 8 bases, and 6 bases lay in between. The CDR3 runs 12 residues. The CDR3 DNA reads as TGTGCCAGCAGTTTAATCGGGGGGGAGCTGTTTTTT. Translation gives CASSLIGGELFF.

Regarding this clonotype: This may be a read error, as it is one base from a much larger clone. The rearrangement links TRBV3-1 to TRBJ1-1; no clear D gene. Germline V gene sequence: CDR1 LGHDT, CDR2 YNNKEL (reference sequence). This CDR3 is built from 12 residues. The V and J ends lost 3 bases and 7 bases respectively, with 9 bases between them. As DNA, the CDR3 is TGTGCCAGCAGCCATTCGAGTTTTGAAGCTTTCTTT. Amino acids: CASSHSSFEAFF.

There are a few counts of this clonotype. The CDR3: CASSFGGPTYNEQFF. DNA for the CDR3: TGCGCCAGCAGCTTTGGGGGGCCCACCTACAATGAGCAGTTCTTC. This sequence joins TRBV5-1 and TRBJ2-1, with D perhaps being TRBD1 or TRBD2 (6 bases each). V lost 2 bases, J lost 2 bases, and 11 bases lay in between. This CDR3 has 15 amino acids. Germline lookup yields CDR1 SGHRS and CDR2 YFSETQ.

This clonotype was seen many times. The chain is built from TRBV19 and TRBJ1-2; D uncertain. Trimming removed 0 bases from V and 5 bases from J, with 7 bases in between. This CDR3 has 13 amino acids. Germline assignment: CDR1 LNHDA and CDR2 SQIVND (reference sequence). CDR3 DNA: TGTGCCAGTAGTATAGAGAAAGGATATGGCTACACCTTC. It translates to CASSIEKGYGYTF.

This clonotype showed up just a few times. The genes are TRBV15 and TRBJ2-5, with 7 bases lining up with TRBD1. This CDR3 comprises 13 residues. The trim removed 3 bases at V and 2 bases at J, leaving 0 bases unmatched. CDR1 and CDR2 (germline): LNHNV, YYDKDF (reference sequence). This chain's CDR3 is CATSRGQQETQYF. In nucleotides, the CDR3 is TGTGCCACCAGCAGGGGACAGCAAGAGACCCAGTACTTC.

This clonotype was found many times. V gene TRBV28 combines with J gene TRBJ2-7, with 9 bases identical to TRBD1. The CDR3 loop spans 14 amino acids. The V and J ends lost 7 bases and 7 bases, in that order; junction bases with no gene match: 11. Germline CDR1 is MDHEN and CDR2 is SYDVKM. The CDR3 coding sequence is TGTGCCAGCAACACCGGGACAGGGCTTTATGAGCAGTACTTC. As protein: CASNTGTGLYEQYF.

This clonotype was counted many times. The chain couples TRBV5-6 to TRBJ2-5; D is undetermined. V lost 4 bases and J lost 5, with 6 bases in between. This CDR3 comprises 11 residues. Germline loops: CDR1 SGHDT, CDR2 YYEEEE. The CDR3 DNA is TGTGCCAGCAGCCCCCCCGAGACCCAGTACTTC. Translation gives CASSPPETQYF.

This clonotype was seen only a few times. The chain recombines TRBV20-1 with TRBJ2-1; maybe TRBD1 (5 bases). V lost 1 base and J lost 0, with 19 bases in between. This CDR3 contains 18 residues. The germline CDR1 and CDR2 sequences are DFQATT and SNEGSKA (reference sequence). This CDR3 is CSARGATATGYSYNEQFF. CDR3 DNA sequence: TGCAGTGCTAGAGGGGCAACGGCTACAGGTTACTCCTACAATGAGCAGTTCTTC.

This clonotype has a count of ten or more. V usage is TRBV10-2 and J usage is TRBJ2-7; 10 positions match TRBD1. Germline trimming cut 6 bases from V and 7 bases from J; bases unmatched to any gene: 9. This CDR3 has 14 residues. Per the germline V gene, CDR1 is WSHSY and CDR2 is SAAADI. The CDR3 DNA reads TGCGCCAGCAGGGCCGGGACAGGGGTCGGTGAGCAGTACTTC. Residues: CASRAGTGVGEQYF.

This sequence joins TRBV3-1 and TRBJ1-1, with D possibly matching TRBD1 (6 bases). The CDR3 length is 16 residues. CDR1 is LGHDT, CDR2 YNNKEL, per germline (reference sequence). V lost 0 bases and J 0 bases, leaving 11 bases between the germline ends. As DNA, the CDR3 is TGTGCCAGCAGCCAAGATCGGGGGCTCATGAACACTGAAGCTTTCTTT. It codes for CASSQDRGLMNTEAFF.

Many counts were recorded for this clonotype. V and J are TRBV7-6 and TRBJ1-3; no clear D gene. This CDR3 contains 15 residues. In germline, CDR1 is SGHVS, CDR2 FNYEAQ. V was trimmed by 1 base and J by 0 bases, leaving 7 bases between them. CDR3 in amino acids: CASSLGAVSGNTIYF. CDR3 nucleotides: TGTGCCAGCAGCTTAGGAGCCGTCTCTGGAAACACCATATATTTT. Full variable domain (remainder filled in from reference TRBV7-6 and TRBJ1-3): GAGVSQSPRYKVTKRGQDVALRCDPISGHVSLYWYRQALGQGPEFLTYFNYEAQQDKSGLPNDRFSAERPEGSISTLTIQRTEQRDSAMYRCASSLGAVSGNTIYFGEGSWLTVV.

This clonotype has a count of ten or more. The chain uses TRBV24-1 and TRBJ2-3; maybe TRBD1 (6 bases). Trimming took 3 bases from V and 4 from J, leaving 16 bases between them. The germline V gene encodes CDR1 KGHDR and CDR2 SFDVKD. This CDR3 has 16 amino acids. CDR3 sequence reads: CATSDPFPGTSDTQYF. In DNA, the CDR3 is TGTGCCACCAGTGATCCCTTTCCCGGGACATCAGATACGCAGTATTTT.

The rearrangement uses TRBV6-8 and TRBJ2-3, with 7 bases identical to TRBD1. CDR1 is MNHGY, CDR2 SAAAGT, per germline. After removal of 2 bases from V and 0 bases from J, the junction contained 5 bases not matched to a gene. The CDR3 sequence is 16 residues long. The CDR3 is CASSYGARGSTDTQYF. CDR3 bases: TGTGCCAGCAGTTACGGCGCCAGGGGGAGCACAGATACGCAGTATTTT.

As for this clonotype: The likely explanation is a read error, given a far larger clone one base away. The CDR3 loop is CATRQGGGYEQFF. DNA for the CDR3: TGTGCCACCCGACAGGGAGGGGGCTACGAGCAGTTCTTC. The rearrangement links TRBV10-3 to TRBJ2-1; D may correspond to TRBD1 or TRBD2 (7 bases each). Germline CDR1 is ENHRY and CDR2 is SYGVKD. V was cut by 10 bases and J by 10 bases, with 20 bases left in between. The CDR3 sequence is 13 residues long.

Ten or more counts support this clonotype. V and J are TRBV20-1 and TRBJ1-4; D may be TRBD1 (6 bases). Germline V CDR1 and CDR2: DFQATT, SNEGSKA (reference sequence). The CDR3 is 14 residues long. V gave up 3 bases and J gave up 5 bases, with 13 bases separating them. The CDR3 spells CSARAGTQNEKLFF. CDR3 nucleotides: TGCAGTGCTAGGGCCGGGACACAAAATGAAAAACTGTTTTTT.

This clonotype was detected many times. The V and J genes are TRBV20-1 and TRBJ1-2, with a tentative D call TRBD1 (5 bases). V was cut by 0 bases and J by 10 bases, with 9 bases left in between. The germline V gene has CDR1 DFQATT and CDR2 SNEGSKA (reference sequence). The CDR3 is made up of 11 amino acids. DNA of the CDR3: TGCAGTGCTAGAGATAAGGGGTCCTACACCTTC. Translated, it gives CSARDKGSYTF.

The sample holds many counts of this clonotype. CDR3 bases: TGTGCCAGCACCCTAAACAGGGGAGGGGCAGATACGCAGTATTTT. Amino acid sequence: CASTLNRGGADTQYF. The chain has TRBV12-3 or TRBV12-4 and TRBJ2-3; D is tentatively TRBD1 or TRBD2 (7 bases each). The CDR3 loop spans 15 amino acids. The V and J ends lost 7 bases and 4 bases respectively, with 18 bases between them.

This clonotype was observed many times. The rearrangement uses TRBV7-9 and TRBJ2-3; D perhaps matches TRBD1 (5 bases). The CDR3 consists of 13 residues. V was shortened by 8 bases and J by 5 bases, with 14 bases between the two germline ends. The germline V gene has CDR1 SEHNR and CDR2 FQNEAQ (reference sequence). CDR3 sequence: CASVGPGVDTQYF. CDR3 nucleotides: TGTGCCAGCGTGGGGCCTGGGGTAGATACGCAGTATTTT.

This clonotype was observed many times. The gene calls are TRBV19 and TRBJ2-7; either TRBD1 or TRBD2 may fit D (5 bases each). CDR1 LNHDA and CDR2 SQIVND come from the germline V gene (reference sequence). The CDR3 has 15 amino acids. With 8 bases removed from V and 2 bases from J, the gap between germline ends came to 19 bases. The CDR3 reads CASRRTLRGTYEQYF. The DNA for the CDR3 is TGTGCCAGTCGTCGGACTTTACGGGGCACCTACGAGCAGTACTTC.